These 8 T cell receptor beta chains were sequenced from one sample in a study of blood T cell repertoires in COVID-19. Here immunoSEQ multiplex PCR was the method, and the copy in TCRdb shows in-frame clones only, minus some. The sample holds hundreds of thousands of clones, approximately 88% seen once. Sequenced input: peripheral blood. These receptors originate from a woman aged 45-60 years with COVID-19, enrolled during active disease.

The chain uses TRBV7-9 and TRBJ2-7, with a weak D call TRBD1 (6 bases). The CDR3 has 14 amino acids. Looked up from germline, CDR1 is SEHNR and CDR2 is FQNEAQ (reference sequence). The V gene lost 5 bases and the J gene lost 2 bases, with 13 bases spanning the gap. CDR3 sequence reads: CASSPPGQTYEQYF. In nucleotides, the CDR3 is TGTGCCAGCAGCCCACCCGGACAGACCTACGAGCAGTACTTC.

The chain joins TRBV2 to TRBJ1-6, with D possibly matching TRBD1 (6 bases). The CDR3 runs to 16 residues. V was cut by 8 bases and J by 5 bases, with 19 bases left in between. CDR1 SNHLY and CDR2 FYNNEI come from the germline V gene. CDR3 DNA sequence: TGTGCCAGCGGTCTTACAGGGCCCCCAAATAATTCACCCCTCCACTTT. Its protein is CASGLTGPPNNSPLHF.

The chain employs TRBV4-2 and TRBJ1-1; weak D call: TRBD1 (6 bases). Trimming stripped 3 bases from V and 4 bases from J, with 15 bases between. From germline, CDR1 is LGHNA and CDR2 YNFKEQ. This CDR3 contains 15 residues. The CDR3: CASSHPTGRGTEAFF. The CDR3 nucleotides read TGTGCCAGCAGCCACCCGACAGGTCGGGGCACTGAAGCTTTCTTT.

In its sample, this clone was seen once. The chain carries TRBV12-3 or TRBV12-4 and TRBJ2-2; tentative D call: TRBD1 (6 bases). The V end lost 11 bases, the J end lost 4 bases, and 14 bases lay between the germline ends. The CDR3 sequence is 13 residues long. CDR3 in DNA: TGTGCCTTGGGGCAGGGGCCCACCGGGGAGCTGTTTTTT. Its translation is CALGQGPTGELFF.

The chain joins TRBV15 to TRBJ1-2, with 9 positions matching TRBD1. The length of the CDR3 is 13 residues. V dropped 3 bases and J dropped 8; count of bases not matched to a gene: 4. From germline, CDR1 is LNHNV and CDR2 YYDKDF (reference sequence). This CDR3 reads CATSSTGGWGYTF. The CDR3 nucleotides are TGTGCCACCAGCAGCACAGGGGGCTGGGGCTACACCTTC.

V and J are TRBV5-1 and TRBJ2-3; D might be TRBD2 (5 bases). V lost 0 bases and J 1 base, leaving 15 bases between the germline ends. This CDR3 contains 17 residues. The germline V gene encodes CDR1 SGHRS and CDR2 YFSETQ. The CDR3 reads CASSLAYGVRGTDTQYF. Here the CDR3 DNA reads TGCGCCAGCAGCTTGGCCTATGGCGTGAGGGGCACAGATACGCAGTATTTT.

The chain has TRBV11-2 and TRBJ2-6; the D gene is possibly TRBD1 (5 bases). Germline CDR1 is SGHAT and CDR2 is FQNNGV. CDR3 length equals 16 residues. Trimming removed 2 bases from V and 0 bases from J, with 8 bases in between. The CDR3 nucleotides are TGTGCCAGCAGCTTAAGGGGCGCCTCTGGGGCCAACGTCCTGACTTTC. It translates to CASSLRGASGANVLTF.

The V call is TRBV12-5, the J call TRBJ1-4, with D unclear. The CDR3 runs 16 residues. CDR1 is LGHNT and CDR2 is FRNRAP in the germline V gene. V was cut by 4 bases and J by 0 bases, with 12 bases left in between. CDR3 loop: CASGSPTSATNEKLFF. Here the CDR3 DNA reads TGTGCTAGTGGTTCACCGACAAGTGCAACTAATGAAAAACTGTTTTTT.